The 9 T cell receptor beta chains below were found in one sample sequenced in a study of blood T cell repertoires in COVID-19. Profiled with immunoSEQ multiplex PCR; TCRdb holds only in-frame clones, not every one. The data contain 35,000 to 50,000 clones, around 89% of them seen just once; the ten biggest clones take up approximately 3%. What was sequenced was peripheral blood. Receptors were obtained from a man between 50 and 59 years old with active COVID-19.

DNA for the CDR3: TGCGCCAGCAGCCAAGGGACTTATGAGCAGTTCTTC. Its translation is CASSQGTYEQFF. The chain uses TRBV4-3 and TRBJ2-1, with D tentatively TRBD2 (5 bases). V lost 1 base to trimming and J lost 8 bases, with 6 bases between them. The CDR3 sequence is 12 residues long. The V gene's germline CDR1 is LGHNA and CDR2 YSLEER.

The rearrangement uses TRBV7-9 and TRBJ1-5; D possibly corresponds to TRBD1 (5 bases). Per the germline V gene, CDR1 is SEHNR and CDR2 is FQNEAQ (reference sequence). The V gene lost 3 bases and the J gene lost 2 bases, with 8 bases spanning the gap. The CDR3 length is 14 residues. Here the CDR3 reads CASSLGGGNQPQHF. In DNA form, the CDR3 reads TGTGCCAGCAGCTTGGGGGGGGGCAATCAGCCCCAGCATTTT.

This chain uses TRBV6-1 with TRBJ2-7; 12 bases fit TRBD1. The CDR3 length is 15 residues. Germline CDR1 MNHNS, CDR2 SASEGT. Trimming removed 11 bases from V and 2 bases from J; junction bases left unmatched: 10. The CDR3 region has the DNA TGTGCCTCCCGGGGTCGGGACAGGGGGCCCTACGAGCAGTACTTC. It encodes CASRGRDRGPYEQYF.

The V call is TRBV2, the J call TRBJ1-2; 9 nucleotides agree with TRBD1. This CDR3 spans 15 amino acids. Per the germline V gene, CDR1 is SNHLY and CDR2 is FYNNEI. The junction had 11 bases not matched to a gene; V was cut back by 9 bases and J by 3 bases. The chain's CDR3 is CARSNPGQGHYGYTF. The CDR3 DNA reads as TGTGCCAGAAGTAATCCGGGACAGGGCCACTATGGCTACACCTTC.

The chain combines TRBV30 with TRBJ1-2; no reliable D call. V lost 1 base and J lost 5, with 8 bases in between. Per the germline V gene, CDR1 is GTSNPN and CDR2 is SVGIG (reference sequence). The CDR3 consists of 12 residues. CDR3 DNA sequence: TGTGCCTGGAGTGGAACGGGGTATGGCTACACCTTC. It is translated as CAWSGTGYGYTF. Full variable domain (outside the CDR3, taken from reference TRBV30 and TRBJ1-2): SQTIHQWPATLVQPVGSPLSLECTVEGTSNPNLYWYRQAAGRGLQLLFYSVGIGQISSEVPQNLSASRPQDRQFILSSKKLLLSDSGFYLCAWSGTGYGYTFGSGTRLTVV.

This chain connects TRBV28 to TRBJ1-5; D is unclear. The germline V gene encodes CDR1 MDHEN and CDR2 SYDVKM. The CDR3 has 13 amino acids. V lost 5 bases, J lost 4 bases, and 9 bases lay in between. CDR3: CASSGPGNQPQHF. CDR3 bases: TGTGCCAGCAGTGGACCGGGAAATCAGCCCCAGCATTTT.

The V and J genes are TRBV20-1 and TRBJ2-5; no firm D call. Germline CDR1 and CDR2: DFQATT and SNEGSKA (reference sequence). This CDR3 is built from 11 residues. The V and J ends lost 0 bases and 7 bases respectively, with 6 bases between them. The CDR3 sequence is CSARDQRTQYF. CDR3 nucleotides: TGCAGTGCTAGAGATCAGCGGACCCAGTACTTC.

The chain combines TRBV7-3 with TRBJ2-3, with D perhaps matching TRBD1 (7 bases). The germline CDR1 and CDR2 sequences are SGHTA and FQGTGA. Deletions cut 5 bases from V and 6 bases from J, with 9 bases between. CDR3 size: 12 residues. The CDR3 loop reads CASSPGGDTQYF. CDR3 DNA sequence: TGTGCCAGCAGCCCAGGGGGGGATACGCAGTATTTT.

J is TRBJ1-2 and V is TRBV14; D gene unclear. The V end was cut by 4 bases, the J end by 7 bases, with 19 bases between. The germline V gene has CDR1 SGHDN and CDR2 FVKESK. This CDR3 spans 15 amino acids. CDR3 protein: CASSRTERGLGGYTF. DNA of the CDR3: TGTGCCAGCAGCCGCACCGAGAGAGGCCTCGGTGGCTACACCTTC.